This T cell receptor (beta chain) derives from a study of OX40 agonist ivuxolimab in advanced cancers. TCRdb keeps only in-frame clones here, not all; method: immunoSEQ multiplex PCR. This sample has 20,000 to 25,000 clones, with 84% found just once. By sample share, this clone is medium-sized. The specimen comprised CD4+ or CD8+ T cells sorted from blood, sampled in a trial of the OX40 agonist ivuxolimab. The sequence came from an adult with an advanced solid tumor such as melanoma, head and neck, liver or kidney cancer.

The CDR3 DNA sequence: TGTGCCAGCAGCCCACAGATGGGACAGGGATCCTACGAGCAGTACTTC. Its translation is CASSPQMGQGSYEQYF. The V call is TRBV7-9, the J call TRBJ2-7, with 9 bases aligning to TRBD1. The J segment lost 1 base and the V segment lost 5 bases, leaving 9 bases of the junction unmatched. The germline V gene has CDR1 SEHNR and CDR2 FQNEAQ (reference sequence). This CDR3 is built from 16 residues.